Here is one T cell receptor beta chain with its context. This clonotype was counted once. There is no known antigen for this receptor. Given a much more abundant clone one base away, this may be a read error. The CDR3 holds 17 amino acids from the cysteine to the phenylalanine. Here the CDR3 DNA is all that survives: 51 bases in frame from base 1. CDR1 is given as MNHEY and CDR2 as SVGAGI, both from the germline V gene. The V end gives up 8 bases and the J end 2 bases, leaving 17 bases in the junction not matched to a gene. These data belong to a study of identical twins listed by TCRdb under 2016. Context from the whole study: TCR alpha and beta repertoires from monozygotic twins, unrelated adults of various ages and cord blood were deep-sequenced to test whether fetal clonotypes persist. To rule out contamination, the twin experiments were replicated at different times with different library preparation protocols. What the authors observed across the whole study: Conclusions relied on cross-sectional statistical analysis, since the same donors could not be followed over many years. Compared with coincidental sharing between unrelated individuals, out-of-frame TCR alpha sequences shared between twins had an excess of sequences with low generation probability. Out-of-frame TCR alpha sharing in monozygotic twins was systematically underestimated by recombination models, whereas sharing between unrelated individuals was in agreement with the recombination models. Invariant T cells such as MAIT and iNKT could partly confound zero-insertion analyses, though diverse VJ usage argued against this for most clonotypes. Abundant cord blood beta clonotypes carried fewer insertions; young adult naive repertoires showed a weaker similar trend, while memory repertoires showed none. In beta out-of-frame sequences, excess twin sharing was weaker, because having fewer shared sequences lowered the signal-to-noise ratio.

Only healthy Caucasian donors were included. The study also sequenced three unrelated non-twin adults: a male aged 18 to 30, a male aged 50 to 59 and a female aged 50 to 59. Miltenyi CD45RO+ enrichment and human naive T-cell isolation kits were used to isolate memory (CD45RO+) and naive T cells from PBMC. To prepare the library, 5' RACE was applied. Sequencing instrument: Illumina HiSeq 2000. Template switching introduced a universal primer binding site; the final cDNA contained a unique molecular identifier, enabling accurate counting of TCR cDNA molecules. First-strand cDNA for TCR alpha and beta chains was synthesized from specific primers in the conserved constant-segment region. To control for contamination, each cDNA library was double barcoded with a SMART-Mk sample barcode plus Illumina barcodes. Two successive PCR steps introduced TruSeq adapter sequences along with Illumina sample barcodes. The Illumina HiSeq platform was used with custom primers to sequence TCR alpha and beta cDNA libraries. Per the source publication's procedure: MiGEC processed the raw reads to extract unique molecular identifiers, while MiXCR was used to determine the CDR3 positions. Recombination models were inferred per individual with the repgenHMM and IGoR tools using an EM algorithm. The analysis of shared clonotypes was done with the tcR package in R, with sharing normalized by the product of cloneset sizes. To study raw recombination without the effects of thymic and clonal selection, out-of-frame nonproductive sequences were analyzed. TCRdb trimmed public reads at Q25 via fastp, called clones via MiXCR and kept in-frame beta chains. Rows with one shared CDR3 protein collapse into an entry with the most common genes and DNA. It is TCRdb's table, rather than the study itself, that gives the V and J calls and clone size. A total of 420,000 or so distinct CDR3 sequences appear in this sample, around a sixth of them only once. The ten top clones hold roughly 12% of the sample.

The chain is assembled from TRBV6-5 and TRBJ2-5; 7 nucleotides in the junction match TRBD1. Sequenced sample: naive T cells sorted from blood. The cell subset or site label of this sample denotes: cells isolated with a human naive T-cell isolation kit. The receptor was derived from a man in his forties or fifties in good health. The CDR3 in this case is CASGSLIQGSRQETQYF. Read as DNA, the sequence is TGTGCCAGCGGTTCCCTGATACAGGGGAGTAGGCAAGAGACCCAGTACTTC.